The present entry profiles one TCR beta chain with its context. A quantity of roughly 0.5 to 1 ug RNA underwent reverse transcription using random hexamers. Amplification of TCR beta CDR3 spanned 54 Vbeta and 13 Jbeta via immunoSEQ multiplex PCR. TCRdb re-analysed the immunoSEQ multiplex PCR reads in MiXCR, keeping a single row per CDR3 protein. The profile shows about 160,000 distinct CDR3 sequences, about 91% of them singletons. Sequencing of TCR beta covered CD8+ and CD4+ T cells obtained from blood. The CDR3 has 11 residues. Germline V gene sequence: CDR1 DFQATT, CDR2 SNEGSKA (reference sequence). These data are taken from a study of CD8 T cells in Susac syndrome.

Sequencing input: CD4+ T cells from PBMCs. The V and J genes are TRBV20-1 and TRBJ1-2; 7 nucleotides match TRBD1. The TCR originated in a human donor in good health. The CDR3 nucleotides read TGCACCTCGTTCAGGGGGGGTGGCTACACCTTC. Its protein product is CTSFRGGGYTF.